This is a list of T cell receptor beta chains from one sample in a study of blood T cell repertoires in COVID-19. Profiled with immunoSEQ multiplex PCR; TCRdb holds only in-frame clones, not every one. The sample includes 25,000 to 30,000 clones, 93% seen only once; the top ten take 0.75% to 0.85%. The sample comprised peripheral blood. The receptors were sampled from a woman aged 70 to 79 with COVID-19, enrolled during active disease. Each CDR3 is given with its conserved first and last residue. Each record gives: J gene, D gene, V gene, CDR3 DNA, CDR3 protein. A D gene is named only where the DNA matches it firmly.

TRBJ1-3 | TRBD1 | TRBV30 | TGTGCCTGGAGTCCTGGACAGGTTATAAACACCATATATTTT | CAWSPGQVINTIYF
TRBJ1-4 | - | TRBV5-4 | TGTGCCAGCAGCGCGGCCGGGACAACTGAAAAACTGTTTTTT | CASSAAGTTEKLFF
TRBJ2-5 | - | TRBV15 | TGTGCCACCAGCAGGGCGGGAAACCAAGAGACCCAGTACTTC | CATSRAGNQETQYF
TRBJ2-3 | - | TRBV5-5 | TGTGCCAGCAGTCTCATAGCGGTCAGGGGGACAGATACGCAGTATTTT | CASSLIAVRGTDTQYF
TRBJ1-2 | - | TRBV21-1 | TGTGCCAGCAGCAAAGGGAGGAAACCACCGGGACAGGGTTCGCGAGGCTATGGCTACACCTTC | CASSKGRKPPGQGSRGYGYTF
TRBJ2-3 | - | TRBV30 | TGTGCCTGGTCCCGGGGTACAGATACGCAGTATTTT | CAWSRGTDTQYF
TRBJ2-1 | TRBD2 | TRBV10-3 | TGTGCCATCAGTAACAAGAGAAGCGGGAGGGCCCATGAGCAGTTCTTC | CAISNKRSGRAHEQFF
TRBJ2-5 | TRBD1 | TRBV9 | TGTGCCAGCAGCGCCCGACAGGGTTCGGGGGAGACCCAGTACTTC | CASSARQGSGETQYF
TRBJ2-2 | TRBD2 | TRBV7-6 | TGTGCCAGCAGCTTAGCTAGCGGGTCGAACACCGGGGAGCTGTTTTTT | CASSLASGSNTGELFF
TRBJ1-1 | TRBD1 | TRBV5-8 | TGTGCCAGCAGCTCCGGGACGGACAGGGTATTGAACACTGAAGCTTTCTTT | CASSSGTDRVLNTEAFF